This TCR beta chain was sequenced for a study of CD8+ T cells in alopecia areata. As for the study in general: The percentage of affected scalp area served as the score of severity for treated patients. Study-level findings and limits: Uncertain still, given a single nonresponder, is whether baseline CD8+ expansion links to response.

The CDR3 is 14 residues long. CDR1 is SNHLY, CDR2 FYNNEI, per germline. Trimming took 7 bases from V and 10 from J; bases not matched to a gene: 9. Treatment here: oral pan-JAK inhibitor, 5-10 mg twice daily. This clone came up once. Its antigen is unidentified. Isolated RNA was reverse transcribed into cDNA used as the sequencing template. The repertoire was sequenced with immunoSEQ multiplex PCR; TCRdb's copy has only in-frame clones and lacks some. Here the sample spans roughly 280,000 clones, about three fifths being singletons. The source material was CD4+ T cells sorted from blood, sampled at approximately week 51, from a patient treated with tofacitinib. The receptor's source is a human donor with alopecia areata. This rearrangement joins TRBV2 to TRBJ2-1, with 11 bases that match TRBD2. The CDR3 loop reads CASKSTSGVTEQFF. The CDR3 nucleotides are TGTGCCAGCAAATCGACTAGCGGGGTGACGGAGCAGTTCTTC.